A few counts support the clone carrying this T cell receptor delta chain. The antigen is not known. A far larger clone is one nucleotide away, so this likely arose from a read error. Additional DNA sequences in this sample encode the identical CDR3. These data originate in a study of γδ T cells in repeated Plasmodium falciparum infection. Study context: Samples were taken at baseline, before some infections, and 21 days after each. Study-wide results and limits: Vgamma9/Vdelta2+ repertoires stayed stably polyclonal over time and infection. Malian children's Vdelta2-negative repertoires appeared more expanded and less diverse than Australians'. In Vdelta2-negative, largely Vdelta1+, gammadelta repertoires, repeated controlled infections appeared to drive clonal selection waves.

Bulk repertoires came from Vgamma9/Vdelta2+ or Vdelta2-negative gammadelta T cells flow-sorted from PBMC. TCRdb re-processed the multiplex PCR reads via CATT. The repertoire includes over 55,000 delta-chain clones, 1.7% of them detected once, and 14% to 15% sits in the top ten. This CDR3 has 21 amino acids. Trimming cost V 2 bases and J 11 bases; bases outside gene matches: 31. Germline V lookup: CDR1 TSWWSYY, CDR2 QGS. This clonotype was sampled from a pool of human donors (malaria-infected and uninfected, not separated). The chain combines TRDV1 with TRDJ1, with 8 bases aligning to TRDD3. Sequenced: gamma-delta T cells from blood. In DNA form, the CDR3 reads TGTGCTCTTGGGGAAAGGTATTTTAATACTATAAGGGATACGAGAGTGGTTAATCTCATCTTT. As protein: CALGERYFNTIRDTRVVNLIF.